Listed below are T cell receptor beta chains from one sample, sequenced in a study of beta chain features in type 1 diabetes. TCRdb's table, derived via immunoSEQ multiplex PCR, lists solely in-frame clones and lacks some. The sample yields some 240,000 clones, 15% to 20% seen once. Sequences were obtained from naive CD4+ T cells from blood. These receptors were obtained from a man aged 25 to 45 with type 1 diabetes. The CDR3 runs from the conserved cysteine through the conserved F or W. Fields, in order: CDR3 protein, CDR3 DNA, V gene, J gene, clone size, D gene. A D gene is named only where the DNA matches it firmly. Clone size, where shown, is once, few, many, or a class for clones that have expanded.

CDR3aa: CASLSRLAGDNEQFF
CDR3nt: TGTGCCAGCCTTTCGAGACTAGCGGGAGACAATGAGCAGTTCTTC
v_gene: TRBV6-1
j_gene: TRBJ2-1
abundance: -
d_gene: TRBD2

CDR3aa: CAWSGDYNEQFF
CDR3nt: TGTGCCTGGAGCGGTGACTACAATGAGCAGTTCTTC
v_gene: TRBV30
j_gene: TRBJ2-1
abundance: few
d_gene: -

CDR3aa: CAWSVRFQVAGGMETQYF
CDR3nt: TGTGCCTGGAGTGTTCGGTTCCAGGTAGCCGGTGGAATGGAGACCCAGTACTTC
v_gene: TRBV30
j_gene: TRBJ2-5
abundance: -
d_gene: -

CDR3aa: CASSLAGGQGFYNEQFF
CDR3nt: TGTGCCAGCAGCTTGGCCGGGGGACAGGGATTCTACAATGAGCAGTTCTTC
v_gene: TRBV5-6
j_gene: TRBJ2-1
abundance: few
d_gene: TRBD1

CDR3aa: CASGLGRYSTDTQYF
CDR3nt: TGTGCTAGTGGTTTGGGCCGGTATAGCACAGATACGCAGTATTTT
v_gene: TRBV12-5
j_gene: TRBJ2-3
abundance: -
d_gene: -

CDR3aa: CATLVDLQETQYF
CDR3nt: TGTGCCACCCTCGTGGACCTCCAAGAGACCCAGTACTTC
v_gene: TRBV25-1
j_gene: TRBJ2-5
abundance: -
d_gene: -

CDR3aa: CASSQGEMFVETQYF
CDR3nt: TGCGCCAGCAGCCAAGGGGAAATGTTCGTTGAGACCCAGTACTTC
v_gene: TRBV4-1
j_gene: TRBJ2-5
abundance: few
d_gene: -

CDR3aa: CASRPTSGRADTQYF
CDR3nt: TGTGCCAGCAGACCCACTAGCGGGAGAGCGGATACGCAGTATTTT
v_gene: TRBV7-6
j_gene: TRBJ2-3
abundance: -
d_gene: TRBD2

CDR3aa: CAVAGPDSPNLDIQYF
CDR3nt: TGTGCCGTCGCCGGGCCGGACAGCCCGAATTTGGACATTCAGTACTTC
v_gene: TRBV7-9
j_gene: TRBJ2-4
abundance: -
d_gene: -

CDR3aa: CAISESGTDTQYF
CDR3nt: TGTGCCATCAGTGAGTCTGGCACAGATACGCAGTATTTT
v_gene: TRBV10-3
j_gene: TRBJ2-3
abundance: -
d_gene: -

CDR3aa: CSVAGGWYEQYF
CDR3nt: TGCAGCGTTGCCGGCGGTTGGTACGAGCAGTACTTC
v_gene: TRBV29-1
j_gene: TRBJ2-7
abundance: -
d_gene: -

CDR3aa: CASGTGLNNEQFF
CDR3nt: TGTGCCAGCGGGACAGGGCTAAACAATGAGCAGTTCTTC
v_gene: TRBV7-9
j_gene: TRBJ2-1
abundance: few
d_gene: TRBD1

CDR3aa: CAWSVSGAKADTQYF
CDR3nt: TGTGCCTGGAGTGTGTCAGGGGCTAAGGCAGATACGCAGTATTTT
v_gene: TRBV30
j_gene: TRBJ2-3
abundance: -
d_gene: -

CDR3aa: CSVLSPYNSYEQYF
CDR3nt: TGCAGCGTTCTGAGTCCGTATAACTCCTACGAGCAGTACTTC
v_gene: TRBV29-1
j_gene: TRBJ2-7
abundance: -
d_gene: -

CDR3aa: CASSVTASLGVYTEAFF
CDR3nt: TGTGCCAGCAGCGTCACAGCGAGCCTCGGTGTCTACACTGAAGCTTTCTTT
v_gene: TRBV9
j_gene: TRBJ1-1
abundance: few
d_gene: -

CDR3aa: CASSYSTGGTYEQYF
CDR3nt: TGTGCCAGCAGTTACTCGACAGGGGGTACCTACGAGCAGTACTTC
v_gene: TRBV6-5
j_gene: TRBJ2-7
abundance: -
d_gene: TRBD1

CDR3aa: CSARNNNEQFF
CDR3nt: TGCAGTGCTAGAAACAACAATGAGCAGTTCTTC
v_gene: TRBV20-1
j_gene: TRBJ2-1
abundance: -
d_gene: -

CDR3aa: CSVEGLAKNIQYF
CDR3nt: TGCAGCGTTGAGGGGTTAGCCAAAAACATTCAGTACTTC
v_gene: TRBV29-1
j_gene: TRBJ2-4
abundance: -
d_gene: -

CDR3aa: CASSLSSGDYGYTF
CDR3nt: TGTGCCAGCAGTTTATCGTCTGGCGACTATGGCTACACCTTC
v_gene: TRBV28
j_gene: TRBJ1-2
abundance: few
d_gene: -

CDR3aa: CASSLSRDRAEETQYF
CDR3nt: TGTGCCAGCAGCTTAAGCCGGGACAGGGCAGAAGAGACCCAGTACTTC
v_gene: TRBV7-9
j_gene: TRBJ2-5
abundance: -
d_gene: TRBD1

CDR3aa: CSARQTETQYF
CDR3nt: TGCAGTGCTAGACAGACAGAGACCCAGTACTTC
v_gene: TRBV20-1
j_gene: TRBJ2-5
abundance: -
d_gene: -

CDR3aa: CASSQGASGSGDNEQFF
CDR3nt: TGTGCCAGCAGCCAAGGGGCTAGCGGGAGCGGAGACAATGAGCAGTTCTTC
v_gene: TRBV4-2
j_gene: TRBJ2-1
abundance: few
d_gene: TRBD2

CDR3aa: CSVEWGTSRTYNEQFF
CDR3nt: TGCAGCGTTGAATGGGGGACTAGCCGAACCTACAATGAGCAGTTCTTC
v_gene: TRBV29-1
j_gene: TRBJ2-1
abundance: -
d_gene: TRBD2

CDR3aa: CAISEMAEYGYTF
CDR3nt: TGTGCCATCAGTGAGATGGCAGAATATGGCTACACCTTC
v_gene: TRBV10-3
j_gene: TRBJ1-2
abundance: few
d_gene: -

CDR3aa: CASSPGMNTEAFF
CDR3nt: TGCGCCAGCAGCCCAGGCATGAACACTGAAGCTTTCTTT
v_gene: TRBV5-1
j_gene: TRBJ1-1
abundance: -
d_gene: -